This is a list of T cell receptor beta chains from one sample in a study of blood T cell repertoires in COVID-19. Only in-frame clones appear in the TCRdb table, and some are missing; sequencing was by immunoSEQ multiplex PCR. The table has roughly 160,000 clones, about 85% seen once; the top ten hold under 6.5%. The sequenced sample consisted of peripheral blood. The source of these receptors is a woman between 45 and 60 years old with COVID-19, enrolled during active disease. Each CDR3 is given with its conserved first and last residue. The D gene is left open where the match is weak. Size is stated for part of the rows, as once, few or many counts, or as a class when the clone is expanded.

TRBJ2-4 TRBD2 TRBV28 . CASSKTFFGLAGGAKNIQYF TGTGCCAGCAGTAAAACCTTCTTTGGACTAGCGGGGGGCGCTAAAAACATTCAGTACTTC
TRBJ1-1 TRBD1 TRBV3-1/TRBV3-2 . CASTQGWRTEAFF TGTGCCAGCACACAGGGGTGGCGCACTGAAGCTTTCTTT
TRBJ2-7 TRBD1 TRBV18 . CASSPPGTGLGEQYF TGTGCCAGCTCACCTCCCGGGACAGGGTTGGGAGAGCAGTACTTC
TRBJ2-7 TRBD1 TRBV7-9 . CASSSDRGRGEQYF TGTGCCAGCAGCTCGGACAGGGGACGGGGCGAGCAGTACTTC
TRBJ1-2 . TRBV4-1 . CASSQETGNYGYTF TGCGCCAGCAGCCAAGAAACAGGGAACTATGGCTACACCTTC
TRBJ2-7 TRBD1 TRBV12-5 . CASGLAQGAPYEQYF TGTGCTAGTGGTTTGGCCCAGGGGGCGCCTTACGAGCAGTACTTC
TRBJ2-1 . TRBV1 . CTSSDRGGYNEQFF TGCACCAGCAGCGACAGGGGTGGCTACAATGAGCAGTTCTTC
TRBJ2-5 . TRBV11-3 . CASSLGAQGGETQYF TGTGCCAGCAGCTTAGGTGCGCAGGGGGGAGAGACCCAGTACTTC
TRBJ1-6 . TRBV19 . CASSIRRGYNSPLHF TGTGCCAGTAGTATACGAAGAGGTTATAATTCACCCCTCCACTTT
TRBJ1-5 . TRBV27 . CASSFLSNQPQHF TGTGCCAGCAGTTTCCTAAGCAATCAGCCCCAGCATTTT
TRBJ2-1 TRBD1 TRBV12-3/TRBV12-4 once CASRGTAYNEQFF TGTGCCAGCAGAGGGACAGCTTACAATGAGCAGTTCTTC
TRBJ2-1 TRBD2 TRBV4-2 . CASSQELAGVDEQFF TGTGCCAGCAGCCAAGAACTAGCGGGTGTGGATGAGCAGTTCTTC
TRBJ2-1 TRBD2 TRBV19 few CASRPSGGFNNEQFF TGTGCCAGTAGACCTAGCGGGGGCTTTAACAATGAGCAGTTCTTC
TRBJ2-3 . TRBV19 . CASSIDVGRDTQYF TGTGCCAGTAGTATCGATGTGGGGCGAGATACGCAGTATTTT
TRBJ2-2 TRBD2 TRBV6-5 . CASSLAGGNTGELFF TGTGCCAGCAGTCTAGCGGGGGGGAACACCGGGGAGCTGTTTTTT
TRBJ1-3 TRBD1 TRBV28 few CASSLPGQGGNTIYF TGTGCCAGCAGTTTACCGGGACAGGGGGGAAACACCATATATTTT
TRBJ2-1 . TRBV4-2 . CASSQVASNEQFF TGTGCCAGCAGCCAAGTTGCTAGCAATGAGCAGTTCTTC
TRBJ1-6 . TRBV28 . CASIGGTPGNSPLHF TGTGCCAGCATTGGAGGGACTCCGGGTAATTCACCCCTCCACTTT
TRBJ1-5 . TRBV6-2/TRBV6-3 . CASSYGLDRRQGNQPQHF TGTGCCAGCAGTTACGGCCTAGATAGACGACAGGGCAATCAGCCCCAGCATTTT
TRBJ2-7 . TRBV7-9 . CASSREEGRQYF TGTGCCAGCAGCCGAGAGGAGGGGAGGCAGTACTTC
TRBJ2-1 . TRBV12-2 . CASPPVGEQFF TGTGCAAGTCCCCCGGTTGGTGAGCAGTTCTTC
TRBJ2-2 . TRBV15 . CATSRDLAGRNTGELFF TGTGCCACCAGCAGAGATCTGGCAGGTCGGAACACCGGGGAGCTGTTTTTT
TRBJ2-2 . TRBV3-1/TRBV3-2 . CASSLGGTGELFF TGTGCCAGCAGCCTTGGAGGGACCGGGGAGCTGTTTTTT
TRBJ2-1 TRBD2 TRBV7-6 . CASSLVAGSYNEQFF TGTGCCAGCAGCTTGGTAGCGGGGTCCTACAATGAGCAGTTCTTC
TRBJ2-2 TRBD2 TRBV5-4 . CASSSRTSSNTGELFF TGTGCCAGCAGCTCTCGGACTAGCTCGAACACCGGGGAGCTGTTTTTT
TRBJ2-1 TRBD2 TRBV18 . CASSPRFGGGGNNEQFF TGTGCCAGCTCACCACGGTTCGGCGGGGGGGGCAACAATGAGCAGTTCTTC
TRBJ1-2 . TRBV5-6 . CASSKGQYGYTF TGTGCCAGCAGCAAAGGACAGTATGGCTACACCTTC
TRBJ1-6 . TRBV28 . CASRPGTWSNSPLHF TGTGCCAGCAGGCCCGGGACATGGAGTAATTCACCCCTCCACTTT
TRBJ2-7 . TRBV6-5 . CASSYFQGPYEQYF TGTGCCAGCAGTTACTTTCAGGGGCCCTACGAGCAGTACTTC